Following are 23 T cell receptor beta chains from one sample sequenced in a study of cytomegalovirus exposure and HLA in healthy donors (dated by TCRdb to about 2017). The protocol used for the library was the immunoSEQ multiplex PCR assay. For the multiplex PCR, a mixture combining 60 forward primers for TCR Vbeta segments and 13 reverse primers for TCR Jbeta segments was used. Not all clones reach the TCRdb copy of this immuneACCESS table, which keeps in-frame sequences only. Checked studies attribute under half of the gap to unresolved V genes and leave the rest unexplained. This sample is represented by some 87,000 clones; about two thirds of them were singletons. The ten largest clones take up roughly 16% of the sample. Input material: PBMCs. These TCRs come from a woman aged 45-60 years in good health and CMV-seropositive.

The chain uses TRBV19 and TRBJ2-1, with TRBD2 identical over 12 bases. The V and J ends lost 3 bases and 8 bases, in that order; junction bases with no gene match: 5. The CDR3 covers 15 residues. Germline V lookup: CDR1 LNHDA, CDR2 SQIVND (reference sequence). The CDR3 sequence: CASSILTSGRDEQFF. The DNA of the CDR3 is TGTGCCAGTAGTATTCTGACTAGCGGGAGAGATGAGCAGTTCTTC.

This clone has only one observation. This chain uses TRBV6-1 with TRBJ2-5; 7 positions agree with TRBD1. This CDR3 comprises 13 residues. Germline V gene lookup returns CDR1 MNHNS and CDR2 SASEGT. Losses at the gene ends were 4 bases for V and 4 bases for J; bases not matched to a gene: 3. CDR3 in DNA: TGTGCCAGCAGTGGACAGGGTGGAGAGACCCAGTACTTC. Translation: CASSGQGGETQYF.

This clone came up a few times. This sequence joins TRBV4-1 and TRBJ2-7; TRBD2 aligns across 12 bases. The CDR3 runs to 13 residues. After removal of 8 bases from V and 8 bases from J, the junction contained 7 bases not matched to a gene. Per the germline V gene, CDR1 is MGHRA and CDR2 is YSYEKL. The CDR3 DNA follows: TGCGCCAGCTCCCTGGGACTAGCGGGTCAGCAGTACTTC. It codes for CASSLGLAGQQYF.

A word on this clone: Germline is not matched at one junction end, which may reflect a read error. The rearrangement links TRBV7-9 to TRBJ2-7; 7 nucleotides align to TRBD2. This CDR3 has 19 residues. Germline lookup yields CDR1 SEHNR and CDR2 FQNEAQ (reference sequence). In DNA form, the CDR3 reads TGTTCCAGCAGCTCCCGAGCGGGACCCCACCCCATTCGCTCCTACGAGCAGTACTTC. Translated: CSSSSRAGPHPIRSYEQYF.

This clone was counted a few times. J is TRBJ1-5 and V is TRBV7-2, with TRBD1 identical over 7 bases. The CDR3 runs to 13 residues. V shed 5 bases, J shed 7 bases, and the junction held 5 bases outside the gene matches. Germline CDR1 is SGHTA and CDR2 is FQGNSA. The DNA of the CDR3 is TGTGCCAGCAGCAGGGGGCCGGAACAGCCCCAGCATTTT. As protein: CASSRGPEQPQHF.

The chain couples TRBV19 to TRBJ2-2; TRBD1 agrees at 7 bases. The CDR3 has 14 amino acids. V lost 5 bases and J lost 4; bases outside the gene matches: 4. Looked up from germline, CDR1 is LNHDA and CDR2 is SQIVND (reference sequence). CDR3 loop: CASSSHRGTGELFF. The CDR3 DNA reads as TGTGCCAGTAGTTCCCACAGGGGCACCGGGGAGCTGTTTTTT.

The chain combines TRBV28 with TRBJ1-1, with TRBD1 as a possible D gene (6 bases). V shed 3 bases and J shed 6 bases, with 20 bases lying between them. The CDR3 totals 16 residues. Germline CDR1 is MDHEN and CDR2 is SYDVKM. This CDR3 is CASSFPTGQGIAEAFF. The CDR3 nucleotides are TGTGCCAGCAGTTTCCCCACTGGGCAGGGGATCGCTGAAGCTTTCTTT.

This rearrangement joins TRBV29-1 to TRBJ1-1; TRBD1 matches 7 bases. The CDR3 is made up of 12 amino acids. V gave up 8 bases and J gave up 6 bases; unmatched junction bases: 9. The V gene's germline CDR1 is SQVTM and CDR2 ANQGSEA. CDR3 sequence: CSFRQGDAEAFF. The CDR3, as DNA: TGCAGCTTCAGACAGGGAGACGCTGAAGCTTTCTTT.

CDR3 sequence: CASSEWDRGSYEQYF. The CDR3 DNA follows: TGTGCCAGCAGTGAATGGGACAGGGGGTCCTACGAGCAGTACTTC. This chain connects TRBV2 to TRBJ2-7; 11 bases map to TRBD1. This CDR3 comprises 15 residues. Losses at the gene ends were 2 bases for V and 1 base for J; bases not matched to a gene: 1. Germline CDR1 and CDR2: SNHLY and FYNNEI.

The V call is TRBV16, the J call TRBJ1-5, with 10 nucleotides matching TRBD1. The J segment lost 4 bases and the V segment lost 4 bases, leaving 4 bases of the junction unmatched. Per germline, CDR1 KGHSY and CDR2 FQNENV. This CDR3 is built from 15 residues. CDR3 protein: CASSRDRGRNQPQHF. The CDR3 DNA is TGTGCCAGCAGCCGTGACAGGGGGCGGAATCAGCCCCAGCATTTT.

The J gene is TRBJ2-6, the V gene TRBV12-5; D is uncertain. V was clipped by 5 bases and J by 4 bases, with 6 bases between them. Germline CDR1 LGHNT, CDR2 FRNRAP. CDR3 length: 13 residues. CDR3 residues: CASGHKGANVLTF. The CDR3 nucleotides read TGTGCTAGTGGTCACAAGGGGGCCAACGTCCTGACTTTC.

The chain employs TRBV28 and TRBJ2-1, with a possible D match to TRBD1 (5 bases). CDR3 length: 13 residues. Deletions cut 5 bases from V and 10 bases from J, with 15 bases between. Germline CDR1 and CDR2: MDHEN and SYDVKM. The CDR3 coding sequence is TGTGCCAGCAGTCCCTTACAGGTGTGGGAGCAGTTCTTC. It yields the protein CASSPLQVWEQFF.

The chain carries TRBV15 and TRBJ2-5; TRBD2 agrees at 8 bases. The germline V gene encodes CDR1 LNHNV and CDR2 YYDKDF (reference sequence). The CDR3 totals 14 residues. The V and J ends lost 8 bases and 4 bases, in that order; junction bases with no gene match: 9. The CDR3 DNA reads as TGTGCCACCCGGCCCGCGGGAGGAGGAGAGACCCAGTACTTC. As protein: CATRPAGGGETQYF.

The chain has TRBV6-4 and TRBJ2-1; D may be TRBD2 (5 bases). V was cut by 6 bases and J by 15 bases, with 21 bases left in between. The CDR3 spans 13 residues. Germline CDR1 MRHNA, CDR2 SNTAGT. The CDR3 DNA is TGTGCCAGCAGCGGGGAATCCGGGATCCGGCTGTTCTTC. As protein: CASSGESGIRLFF.

The V gene is TRBV28, the J gene TRBJ1-5; tentatively, D is TRBD1 (6 bases). The V end was cut by 5 bases, the J end by 3 bases, with 14 bases between. Germline V lookup: CDR1 MDHEN, CDR2 SYDVKM. This CDR3 comprises 15 residues. The CDR3 DNA reads TGTGCCAGCAGTCTAACCGACAGGTACAATCAGCCCCAGCATTTT. This sequence encodes CASSLTDRYNQPQHF.

The rearrangement uses TRBV28 and TRBJ2-7; 8 bases align to TRBD2. V gave up 4 bases and J gave up 3 bases; unmatched junction bases: 17. The CDR3 loop spans 18 amino acids. CDR1 is MDHEN, CDR2 SYDVKM, per germline. CDR3 in amino acids: CASSSLAGNAKEDYEQYF. For the CDR3, the DNA is TGTGCCAGCAGTTCTTTAGCGGGAAACGCGAAAGAGGACTACGAGCAGTACTTC.

The chain is built from TRBV5-4 and TRBJ2-5; 8 nucleotides line up with TRBD2. Germline CDR1 reads SGHNT; CDR2 reads YYREEE (reference sequence). V lost 5 bases, J lost 4 bases, and 13 bases stayed unmatched. The CDR3 is 16 residues long. The CDR3 DNA is TGTGCCAGCAGTCGGCCAATAGCGGGACGGGCAGAGACCCAGTACTTC. The encoded protein is CASSRPIAGRAETQYF.

This clone was counted between two and nine times. V usage is TRBV9 and J usage is TRBJ2-1; TRBD2 aligns across 8 bases. V trimming: 4 bases; J trimming: 7 bases; junction bases outside the gene matches: 10. Germline CDR1 SGDLS, CDR2 YYNGEE. The CDR3 covers 15 residues. CDR3 in amino acids: CASSRGAGGRNEQFF. CDR3 coding DNA: TGTGCCAGCAGCCGGGGGGCGGGAGGAAGGAATGAGCAGTTCTTC. The complete variable domain, with remaining parts taken from reference TRBV9 and TRBJ2-1, reads DSGVTQTPKHLITATGQRVTLRCSPRSGDLSVYWYQQSLDQGLQFLIQYYNGEERAKGNILERFSAQQFPDLHSELNLSSLELGDSALYFCASSRGAGGRNEQFFGPGTRLTVL.

The table lists this clone with a few counts. The J gene is TRBJ2-1, the V gene TRBV7-9; D gene uncertain. V was pared by 1 base and J by 3 bases, with 4 bases between. This CDR3 is built from 13 residues. The germline V gene encodes CDR1 SEHNR and CDR2 FQNEAQ (reference sequence). CDR3 DNA sequence: TGTGCCAGCAGCTTAGACTACTACAATGAGCAGTTCTTC. Translation: CASSLDYYNEQFF.

This chain connects TRBV2 to TRBJ1-2, with D possibly matching TRBD1 (5 bases). The CDR3 is 14 residues long. The germline CDR1 and CDR2 sequences are SNHLY and FYNNEI. V dropped 2 bases and J dropped 8 bases, with 15 bases sitting between them. In nucleotides, the CDR3 is TGTGCCAGCAGTGAATCTCAGGGAAGGTCCGGCTACACCTTC. It is translated as CASSESQGRSGYTF.

The genes are TRBV5-4 and TRBJ2-7; D may be TRBD2 (6 bases). Germline assignment: CDR1 SGHNT and CDR2 YYREEE (reference sequence). Trimming removed 4 bases from V and 3 bases from J, with 14 bases in between. This CDR3 comprises 14 residues. The CDR3 protein is CASSRDGGFYEQYF. CDR3 bases: TGTGCCAGCAGCCGGGACGGGGGATTCTACGAGCAGTACTTC.

The CDR3: CASSVVSGGGAFF. CDR3 in DNA: TGTGCCAGCAGCGTAGTATCGGGGGGTGGAGCTTTCTTT. This chain connects TRBV9 to TRBJ1-1, with a possible D match to TRBD1 (5 bases). The CDR3 is 13 residues long. Germline-derived CDR1 and CDR2 are SGDLS and YYNGEE. Deletions cut 0 bases from V and 10 bases from J, with 13 bases between. Using reference TRBV9 and TRBJ1-1 for the parts outside the CDR3, the full variable domain is DSGVTQTPKHLITATGQRVTLRCSPRSGDLSVYWYQQSLDQGLQFLIQYYNGEERAKGNILERFSAQQFPDLHSELNLSSLELGDSALYFCASSVVSGGGAFFGQGTRLTVV.

V is TRBV27 and J is TRBJ1-1; TRBD1 matches at 9 bases. There are 16 residues in the CDR3. CDR1 and CDR2 (germline): MNHEY, SMNVEV (reference sequence). The trim removed 2 bases at V and 7 bases at J, leaving 11 bases unmatched. The CDR3 nucleotides are TGTGCCAGCAGTTTAACAGGGGGCCAGGGAGGTGGTGAAGCTTTCTTT. Protein: CASSLTGGQGGGEAFF.